These 25 T cell receptor beta chains were sequenced from one sample in a study of a mutant IDH1 vaccine in newly diagnosed glioma. Sequencing was performed with immunoSEQ multiplex PCR; in TCRdb, only in-frame clones are kept and a portion is missing. This sample yields approximately 47,000 clones, of which approximately 90% are seen a single time; roughly 5% belongs to the top ten. For these TCRs, the target antigens are not known. Sample time point: week 35, safety follow-up. Topical imiquimod accompanied each vaccine dose, which consisted of 300 ug of mutant IDH1 20-mer peptide. Sequenced material: PBMCs, taken from a glioma patient whose treatment included an IDH1 peptide vaccine. These receptors all come from a woman in her thirties or forties with glioma.

This rearrangement joins TRBV18 to TRBJ1-1; TRBD1 matches 8 bases. The V segment lost 3 bases and the J segment 5 bases; nucleotides outside the gene matches: 2. The CDR3 sequence is 13 residues long. CDR1 is KGHSH, CDR2 LQKENI, per germline. Here the CDR3 DNA reads TGTGCCAGCTCACCGGACAGGGCTACTGAAGCTTTCTTT. Translating gives CASSPDRATEAFF.

The chain carries TRBV27 and TRBJ1-1; D gene ambiguous. Between the trimmed V and J ends, which lost 7 bases and 1 base, there was a span of 10 bases. The germline V gene encodes CDR1 MNHEY and CDR2 SMNVEV (reference sequence). The CDR3 is 13 amino acids. The CDR3 sequence is CASNAGPNTEAFF. The DNA for the CDR3 is TGTGCCAGCAATGCCGGGCCGAACACTGAAGCTTTCTTT.

The chain carries TRBV6-1 and TRBJ1-5, with 10 nucleotides matching TRBD1. Germline CDR1 MNHNS, CDR2 SASEGT. The V and J ends lost 4 bases and 4 bases, in that order; junction bases with no gene match: 4. CDR3 length equals 15 residues. This CDR3 is CASSVGTGVNQPQHF. DNA for the CDR3: TGTGCCAGCAGTGTCGGGACAGGGGTGAATCAGCCCCAGCATTTT.

The chain combines TRBV6-6 with TRBJ2-1; 9 nucleotides match TRBD2. Germline V CDR1 and CDR2: MNHNY, SVGAGI (reference sequence). Losses at the gene ends were 4 bases for V and 2 bases for J; bases not matched to a gene: 6. The length of the CDR3 is 16 residues. The DNA for the CDR3 is TGTGCCAGCAGTTCCAGACTAGCGGAGGCCTACAATGAGCAGTTCTTC. It encodes CASSSRLAEAYNEQFF.

This clone was counted a single time. The chain combines TRBV5-1 with TRBJ2-4; 11 bases align to TRBD1. J gave up 6 bases and V 4 bases, and 6 bases lay outside the gene matches. CDR1 and CDR2 from the germline V gene are SGHRS and YFSETQ. The CDR3 has 15 residues. This CDR3 is CASSNAGTGGNIQYF. The CDR3 bases are TGCGCCAGCAGCAATGCGGGGACAGGGGGAAACATTCAGTACTTC.

CDR3 region: CASSTIPPANYGYTF. The CDR3 DNA reads as TGTGCCAGCAGTACAATTCCTCCAGCTAACTATGGCTACACCTTC. V usage is TRBV6-5 and J usage is TRBJ1-2; no clear D. The length of the CDR3 is 15 residues. Germline loops: CDR1 MNHEY, CDR2 SVGAGI. The V end lost 5 bases, the J end lost 0 bases, and 13 bases lay between the germline ends.

The genes are TRBV5-1 and TRBJ1-5; D uncertain. Germline loops: CDR1 SGHRS, CDR2 YFSETQ. V was pared by 0 bases and J by 7 bases, with 8 bases between. The CDR3 has 13 amino acids. CDR3 nucleotide sequence: TGCGCCAGCAGCTTGGAGGGAGGACAGCCCCAGCATTTT. As protein: CASSLEGGQPQHF.

The chain uses TRBV5-8 and TRBJ1-2, with TRBD1 matching 7 bases. The CDR3 length is 14 residues. The germline CDR1 and CDR2 sequences are SGHTS and YDEGEE. Trimming took 1 base from V and 8 from J; bases not matched to a gene: 8. The CDR3 DNA is TGTGCCAGCAGCTTGAGACAGGGAAGGCACGGCTACACCTTC. Protein sequence: CASSLRQGRHGYTF.

This clone was seen only once. The V call is TRBV5-1, the J call TRBJ1-1; TRBD1 matches at 8 bases. The CDR3 length is 15 residues. V lost 0 bases and J lost 1; bases outside the gene matches: 2. Germline values: CDR1 SGHRS, CDR2 YFSETQ. DNA for the CDR3: TGCGCCAGCAGCTTGGAAGACAGGGGGAACACTGAAGCTTTCTTT. It translates to CASSLEDRGNTEAFF.

The rearrangement joins TRBV5-1 to TRBJ2-1; 8 bases align to TRBD1. The V gene's germline CDR1 is SGHRS and CDR2 YFSETQ. V was clipped by 3 bases and J by 4 bases; unmatched bases: 6. The CDR3 contains 15 residues. The DNA of the CDR3 is TGCGCCAGCAGCTGGACAGGGAGAAGGTACAATGAGCAGTTCTTC. It codes for CASSWTGRRYNEQFF. Drawing the rest from reference TRBV5-1 and TRBJ2-1, the complete variable domain is KAGVTQTPRYLIKTRGQQVTLSCSPISGHRSVSWYQQTPGQGLQFLFEYFSETQRNKGNFPGRFSGRQFSNSRSEMNVSTLELGDSALYLCASSWTGRRYNEQFFGPGTRLTVL.

The V gene is TRBV7-2, the J gene TRBJ2-5; D remains ambiguous. The CDR3 contains 16 residues. Trimming cost V 1 base and J 5 bases, with 17 bases left between them. CDR1 SGHTA and CDR2 FQGNSA come from the germline V gene. The CDR3 DNA reads TGTGCCAGCAGCTTAGGATTCGGCTCCCGGGTGGAGACCCAGTACTTC. This encodes CASSLGFGSRVETQYF.

This clone was recorded only once. The chain has TRBV5-1 and TRBJ1-2; D gene unclear. Per germline, CDR1 SGHRS and CDR2 YFSETQ. The CDR3 runs to 13 residues. V shed 1 base and J shed 4 bases, with 8 bases lying between them. The chain's CDR3 is CASSLSGSYGYTF. CDR3 sequence (DNA): TGCGCCAGCAGCTTGAGCGGGTCCTATGGCTACACCTTC.

The V gene is TRBV9, the J gene TRBJ2-3; D call uncertain. The CDR3 has 13 residues. V lost 0 bases to trimming and J lost 5 bases, with 7 bases between them. Germline-derived CDR1 and CDR2 are SGDLS and YYNGEE. Written as DNA, the CDR3 is TGTGCCAGCAGCGTAGATGTCAGAGATACGCAGTATTTT. Its translation is CASSVDVRDTQYF.

With regard to this clone: Distinct nucleotide sequences in the sample also encode this CDR3. V is TRBV5-6 and J is TRBJ2-7; D gene unclear. Looked up from germline, CDR1 is SGHDT and CDR2 is YYEEEE. The CDR3 spans 11 residues. Between the trimmed V and J ends, which lost 0 bases and 4 bases, there was a span of 2 bases. The CDR3: CASSLGYEQYF. The CDR3 DNA follows: TGTGCCAGCAGCTTGGGGTACGAGCAGTACTTC.

This chain connects TRBV5-1 to TRBJ1-1; D remains ambiguous. The germline V gene has CDR1 SGHRS and CDR2 YFSETQ. Between the trimmed V and J ends, which lost 1 base and 6 bases, there was a span of 10 bases. This CDR3 is built from 13 residues. The CDR3, as DNA: TGCGCCAGCAGCTTGTACGAGTCGTCTGAAGCTTTCTTT. Translating gives CASSLYESSEAFF. The full variable domain, completed using reference TRBV5-1 and TRBJ1-1, is KAGVTQTPRYLIKTRGQQVTLSCSPISGHRSVSWYQQTPGQGLQFLFEYFSETQRNKGNFPGRFSGRQFSNSRSEMNVSTLELGDSALYLCASSLYESSEAFFGQGTRLTVV.

In nucleotides, the CDR3 is TGTGCCGTACTTAGCACAGATACGCAGTATTTT. Its translation is CAVLSTDTQYF. The rearrangement links TRBV10-3 to TRBJ2-3; D remains unclear. V lost 11 bases, J lost 0 bases, and 6 bases lay in between. The CDR3 is made up of 11 amino acids. Germline CDR1 is ENHRY and CDR2 is SYGVKD.

The rearrangement links TRBV5-1 to TRBJ2-7; unclear D gene. The CDR3 is 13 residues long. The germline V gene has CDR1 SGHRS and CDR2 YFSETQ. V was pared by 5 bases and J by 3 bases, with 12 bases between. CDR3 in amino acids: CASSAMGYYEQYF. The CDR3 DNA follows: TGCGCCAGCAGTGCGATGGGATACTACGAGCAGTACTTC.

The V call is TRBV19, the J call TRBJ1-4, with D tentatively TRBD1 (5 bases). V was pared by 8 bases and J by 0 bases, with 16 bases between. CDR1 and CDR2 from the germline V gene are LNHDA and SQIVND (reference sequence). This CDR3 has 16 amino acids. The CDR3 sequence is CASQYQGRATNEKLFF. CDR3 DNA sequence: TGTGCCAGTCAGTATCAGGGAAGAGCAACTAATGAAAAACTGTTTTTT.

This clone was recorded once. This rearrangement joins TRBV18 to TRBJ2-7; no clear D gene. V shed 4 bases and J shed 1 base, with 8 bases lying between them. CDR3 length: 13 amino acids. Germline CDR1 KGHSH, CDR2 LQKENI. This CDR3 is CASSRTMSYEQYF. The CDR3 bases are TGTGCCAGCTCACGCACGATGTCCTACGAGCAGTACTTC.

J is TRBJ2-4 and V is TRBV19; D is undetermined. The CDR3 extends over 14 amino acids. CDR1 is LNHDA and CDR2 is SQIVND in the germline V gene (reference sequence). V lost 4 bases, J lost 7 bases, and 14 bases lay in between. For the CDR3, the DNA is TGTGCCAGTAGTACCCCCCCAGCTGTCAACATTCAGTACTTC. Its protein is CASSTPPAVNIQYF.

Sample share makes this clone medium-sized (0.01 to 0.1%). V is TRBV10-3 and J is TRBJ1-2, with D unresolved. Germline values: CDR1 ENHRY, CDR2 SYGVKD. Trimming removed 2 bases at V and 4 bases at J, with 11 bases between. The CDR3 sequence is 14 residues long. The chain's CDR3 is CAISEPGSSYGYTF. DNA of the CDR3: TGTGCCATCAGTGAGCCGGGTTCTAGCTATGGCTACACCTTC.

The chain employs TRBV13 and TRBJ1-4; no clear D gene. Germline V CDR1 and CDR2: PRHDT, FYEKMQ (reference sequence). CDR3 size: 13 residues. V was cut by 1 base and J by 6 bases, with 6 bases left in between. DNA for the CDR3: TGTGCCAGCAGCTTAGAGAGGGATGAAAAACTGTTTTTT. Its protein product is CASSLERDEKLFF. The full variable domain, its missing parts supplied by reference TRBV13 and TRBJ1-4, is AAGVIQSPRHLIKEKRETATLKCYPIPRHDTVYWYQQGPGQDPQFLISFYEKMQSDKGSIPDRFSAQQFSDYHSELNMSSLELGDSALYFCASSLERDEKLFFGSGTQLSVL.

The rearrangement joins TRBV6-5 to TRBJ2-5; 9 bases line up with TRBD1. This CDR3 region has 13 residues. Germline V gene data show CDR1 as MNHEY and CDR2 as SVGAGI. V lost 6 bases and J lost 3; bases outside the gene matches: 2. The CDR3 DNA reads as TGTGCCAGCAGCTGGGACAGGGAAGAGACCCAGTACTTC. This codes for CASSWDREETQYF.

The rearrangement links TRBV10-1 to TRBJ2-1; D is undetermined. Deletions cut 6 bases from V and 2 bases from J, with 17 bases between. The CDR3 extends over 16 amino acids. Germline CDR1 is WNHNN and CDR2 is SYGVQD (reference sequence). The CDR3 loop is CASSGLRAGAYNEQFF. The CDR3 DNA reads as TGCGCCAGCAGCGGCCTTCGGGCTGGGGCCTACAATGAGCAGTTCTTC.

This chain connects TRBV28 to TRBJ1-1; D is perhaps TRBD1 (5 bases). Germline-derived CDR1 and CDR2 are MDHEN and SYDVKM. The CDR3 sequence is 15 residues long. The germline V and J ends were trimmed by 5 bases and 1 base, with 14 bases remaining between them. This chain's CDR3 is CASSRGGGPNTEAFF. The CDR3 coding sequence is TGTGCCAGCAGTCGTGGGGGGGGACCGAACACTGAAGCTTTCTTT.